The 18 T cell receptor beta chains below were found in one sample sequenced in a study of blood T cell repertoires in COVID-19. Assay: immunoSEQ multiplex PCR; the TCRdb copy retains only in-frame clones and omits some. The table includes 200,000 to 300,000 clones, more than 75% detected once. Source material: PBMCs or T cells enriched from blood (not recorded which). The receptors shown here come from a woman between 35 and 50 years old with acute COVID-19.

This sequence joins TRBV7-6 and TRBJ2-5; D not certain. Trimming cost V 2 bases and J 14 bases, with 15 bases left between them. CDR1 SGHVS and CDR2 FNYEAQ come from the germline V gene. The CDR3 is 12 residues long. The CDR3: CASSLNYGHVYF. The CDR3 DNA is TGTGCCAGCAGCTTAAACTATGGTCATGTATACTTC.

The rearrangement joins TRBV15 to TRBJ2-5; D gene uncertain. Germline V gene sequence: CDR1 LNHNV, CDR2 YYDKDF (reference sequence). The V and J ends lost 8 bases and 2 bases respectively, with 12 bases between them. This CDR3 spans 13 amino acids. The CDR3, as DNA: TGTGCCACCTGCCGTGGCATTCAAGAGACCCAGTACTTC. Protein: CATCRGIQETQYF.

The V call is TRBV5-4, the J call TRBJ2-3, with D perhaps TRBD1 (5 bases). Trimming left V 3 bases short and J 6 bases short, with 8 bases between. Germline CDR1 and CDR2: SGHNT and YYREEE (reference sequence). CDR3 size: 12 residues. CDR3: CASSYWGDTQYF. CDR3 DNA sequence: TGTGCCAGCAGCTACTGGGGCGATACGCAGTATTTT.

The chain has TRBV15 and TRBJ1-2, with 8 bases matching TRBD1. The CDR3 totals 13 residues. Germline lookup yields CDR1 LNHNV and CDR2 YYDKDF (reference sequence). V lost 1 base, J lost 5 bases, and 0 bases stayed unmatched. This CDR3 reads CATSRGTGYGYTF. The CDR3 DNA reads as TGTGCCACCAGCAGAGGGACAGGGTATGGCTACACCTTC.

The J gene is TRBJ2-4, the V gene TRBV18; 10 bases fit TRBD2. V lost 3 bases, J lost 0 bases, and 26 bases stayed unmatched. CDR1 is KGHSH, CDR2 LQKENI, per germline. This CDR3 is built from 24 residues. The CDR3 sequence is CASSPPRGTTLAGVRPQAKNIQYF. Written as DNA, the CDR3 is TGTGCCAGCTCACCCCCCCGGGGCACAACCCTAGCGGGAGTCCGCCCTCAAGCCAAAAACATTCAGTACTTC.

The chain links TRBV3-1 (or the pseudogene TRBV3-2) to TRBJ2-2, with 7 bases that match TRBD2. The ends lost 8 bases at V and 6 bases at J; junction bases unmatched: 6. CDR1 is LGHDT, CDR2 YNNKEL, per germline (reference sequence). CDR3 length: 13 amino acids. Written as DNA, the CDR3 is TGTGCCAGCCGCCGGGCGGGAGCCGGGGAGCTGTTTTTT. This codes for CASRRAGAGELFF.

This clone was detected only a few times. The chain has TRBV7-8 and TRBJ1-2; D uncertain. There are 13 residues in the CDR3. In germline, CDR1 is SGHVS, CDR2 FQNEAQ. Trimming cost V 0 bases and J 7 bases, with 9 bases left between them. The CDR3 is CASSLAMGSGYTF. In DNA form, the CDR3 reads TGTGCCAGCAGCTTAGCGATGGGCTCTGGCTACACCTTC.

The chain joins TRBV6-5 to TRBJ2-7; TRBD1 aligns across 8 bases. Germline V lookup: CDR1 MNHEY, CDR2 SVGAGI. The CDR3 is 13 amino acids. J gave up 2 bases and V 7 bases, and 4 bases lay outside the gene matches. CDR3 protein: CASIQGGAYEQYF. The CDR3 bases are TGTGCCAGCATACAGGGGGGAGCCTACGAGCAGTACTTC.

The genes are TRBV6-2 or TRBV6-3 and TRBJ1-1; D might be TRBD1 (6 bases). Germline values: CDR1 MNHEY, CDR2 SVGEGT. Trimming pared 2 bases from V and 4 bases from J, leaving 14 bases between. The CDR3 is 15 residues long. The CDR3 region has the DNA TGTGCCAGCAGTTACGACAGGAAGATAGTCACTGAAGCTTTCTTT. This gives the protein CASSYDRKIVTEAFF.

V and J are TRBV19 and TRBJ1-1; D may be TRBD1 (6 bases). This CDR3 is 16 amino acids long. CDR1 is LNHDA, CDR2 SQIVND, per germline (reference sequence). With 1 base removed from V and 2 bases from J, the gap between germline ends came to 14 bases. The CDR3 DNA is TGTGCCAGTAGTATAGTAGGGGCAGGGGCAAACACTGAAGCTTTCTTT. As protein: CASSIVGAGANTEAFF.

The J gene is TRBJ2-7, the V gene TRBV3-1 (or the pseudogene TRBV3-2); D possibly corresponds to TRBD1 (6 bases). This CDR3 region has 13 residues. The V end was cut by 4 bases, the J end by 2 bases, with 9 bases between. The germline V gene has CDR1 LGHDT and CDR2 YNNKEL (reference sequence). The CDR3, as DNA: TGTGCCAGCAGCCCCGGACAGACCTACGAGCAGTACTTC. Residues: CASSPGQTYEQYF.

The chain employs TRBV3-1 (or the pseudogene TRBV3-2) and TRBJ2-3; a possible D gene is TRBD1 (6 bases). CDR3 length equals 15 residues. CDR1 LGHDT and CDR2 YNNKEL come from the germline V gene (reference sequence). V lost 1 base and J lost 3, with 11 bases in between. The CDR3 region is CASSQGGGKTDTQYF. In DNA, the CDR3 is TGTGCCAGCAGCCAAGGAGGGGGAAAAACAGATACGCAGTATTTT.

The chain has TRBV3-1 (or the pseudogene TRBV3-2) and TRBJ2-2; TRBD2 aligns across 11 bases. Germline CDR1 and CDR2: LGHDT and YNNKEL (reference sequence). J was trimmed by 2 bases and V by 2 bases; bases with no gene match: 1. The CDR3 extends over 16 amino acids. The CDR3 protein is CASSQTSGSNTGELFF. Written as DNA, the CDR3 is TGTGCCAGCAGCCAAACTAGCGGGAGTAACACCGGGGAGCTGTTTTTT.

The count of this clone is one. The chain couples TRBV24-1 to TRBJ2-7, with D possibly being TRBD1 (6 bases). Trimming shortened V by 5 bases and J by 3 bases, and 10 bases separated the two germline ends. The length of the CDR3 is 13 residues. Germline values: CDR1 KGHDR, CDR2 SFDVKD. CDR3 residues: CATSAWDNYEQYF. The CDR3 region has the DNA TGTGCCACCAGTGCTTGGGACAACTACGAGCAGTACTTC.

CDR3 protein: CASSWTGGSYEQYF. CDR3 coding DNA: TGTGCCAGCAGTTGGACAGGAGGGTCCTACGAGCAGTACTTC. The rearrangement joins TRBV14 to TRBJ2-7; D might be TRBD1 (7 bases). V dropped 6 bases and J dropped 1 base, with 13 bases sitting between them. Germline loops: CDR1 SGHDN, CDR2 FVKESK. The CDR3 is made up of 14 amino acids.

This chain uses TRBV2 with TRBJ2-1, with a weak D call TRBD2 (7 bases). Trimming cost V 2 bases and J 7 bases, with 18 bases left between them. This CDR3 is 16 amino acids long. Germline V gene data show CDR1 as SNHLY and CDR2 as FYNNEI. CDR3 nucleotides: TGTGCCAGCAGTGAACCCGGGGGGCGAGTTTTAAATGAGCAGTTCTTC. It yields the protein CASSEPGGRVLNEQFF.

CDR3 coding DNA: TGTGCCAGCAGATCAGGGGATTCTGGAAACACCATATATTTT. Residues: CASRSGDSGNTIYF. The rearrangement uses TRBV5-4 and TRBJ1-3; tentative D call: TRBD1 (6 bases). Trimming took 5 bases from V and 1 from J, leaving 10 bases between them. CDR1 and CDR2 from the germline V gene are SGHNT and YYREEE (reference sequence). The CDR3 length is 14 residues.

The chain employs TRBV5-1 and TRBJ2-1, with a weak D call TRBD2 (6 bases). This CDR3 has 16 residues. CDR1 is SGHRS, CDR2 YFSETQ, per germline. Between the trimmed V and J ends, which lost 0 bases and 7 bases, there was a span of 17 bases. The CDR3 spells CASSLDRERGWNEQFF. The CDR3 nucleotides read TGCGCCAGCAGCTTGGATCGGGAGCGAGGGTGGAATGAGCAGTTCTTC.